A selection of T cell receptor beta chains follows, all from one sample in a study of blood T cells in healthy people across ages. TCRdb used MiXCR to reprocess the 5' RACE reads, holding one entry per CDR3 protein. The sample holds 790,000 or so distinct CDR3 sequences; 46% are singletons and the top ten take roughly 18%. Sequences were obtained from blood. The source is a man of 80 years or more in good health. Both conserved end residues are part of each CDR3. Each record gives: J gene, V gene, clone size, D gene, CDR3 DNA, CDR3 protein. D genes are given only for firm matches. Only some rows state a clone size, as once, few, many or a class for expanded clones.

>TRBJ2-3|TRBV7-3|-|TRBD2
TGTGCCTGCAGCCCGGGACTAGCGGGATCCACAGATACGCAGTATTTT
CACSPGLAGSTDTQYF
>TRBJ2-5|TRBV6-6|few|TRBD2
TGTGCCAGCAGCGAAGGACTAGCGGGAGGAGAGACCCAGTACTTC
CASSEGLAGGETQYF
>TRBJ2-7|TRBV7-2|once|-
TGTGCCAGCAGCTTATGGTCTACCGGGAGCGACGAGCAGTACTTC
CASSLWSTGSDEQYF
>TRBJ2-7|TRBV20-1|-|TRBD1
TGCAGTGCCCAACCGGGACAGGCGTGCGAGCAGTACTTC
CSAQPGQACEQYF
>TRBJ1-1|TRBV6-1|-|-
TGTGCCAGCAGCCCACGGGGGGACTACACTGAAGCTTTCTTT
CASSPRGDYTEAFF
>TRBJ2-5|TRBV28|few|TRBD2
TGTGCCACCCGAATGGACCTAGCGGGTGAGAGGGAGACCCAGTACTTC
CATRMDLAGERETQYF
>TRBJ1-2|TRBV4-1|-|-
TGCGCCAGCAGCCACCGGCAGGGGGGCTACACCTTC
CASSHRQGGYTF
>TRBJ2-1|TRBV2|few|TRBD1
TGTGCCAGCAGTGAGAGAGGGACAGCCGGTGGTGAGCAGTTCTTC
CASSERGTAGGEQFF
>TRBJ2-3|TRBV29-1|-|-
TGCAGCGTTGGAGTACGAGCGGCCACAGATACGCAGTATTTT
CSVGVRAATDTQYF
>TRBJ2-1|TRBV5-1|-|-
TGCGCCAGCAGCTGGGACGGGAGATCCTACAATGAGCAGTTCTTC
CASSWDGRSYNEQFF
>TRBJ2-5|TRBV20-1|-|TRBD2
TGCAGTGCTAAGACTAGCGGGAGGGCCGGGGAGACCCAGTACTTC
CSAKTSGRAGETQYF
>TRBJ2-1|TRBV13|-|TRBD2
TGTGCCAGCAGCAAATATCTAGCGGGAGGATTAAATGAGCAGTTCTTC
CASSKYLAGGLNEQFF
>TRBJ2-1|TRBV7-3|few|-
TGTGCCAGCAGCCCCCAGGGTATGGGTGAGCAGTTCTTC
CASSPQGMGEQFF
>TRBJ2-1|TRBV20-1|few|TRBD2
TGCAGTGCTAGAGTGGGCGGGAGTGACCTCTCCTACAATGAGCAGTTCTTC
CSARVGGSDLSYNEQFF
>TRBJ2-5|TRBV27|-|-
TGTGCCAGCAGTTTAAGTACAGGGATCGCGGAGACCCAGTACTTC
CASSLSTGIAETQYF
>TRBJ2-7|TRBV6-1|-|-
TGTGCCAGCAGTGAATCGCCCTGGGATTACGAGCAGTACTTC
CASSESPWDYEQYF
>TRBJ2-5|TRBV29-1|few|-
TGCAGCGCCATGACCCGGTACCAAGAGACCCAGTACTTC
CSAMTRYQETQYF
>TRBJ2-3|TRBV20-1|-|TRBD2
TGCAGTGCTAGAGTCGGACTAGCAGGGAAGAACACAGATACGCAGTATTTT
CSARVGLAGKNTDTQYF
>TRBJ1-5|TRBV20-1|-|TRBD1
TGCAGTGCTACCAAATTGACAGGGGATCAGCCCCAGCATTTT
CSATKLTGDQPQHF
>TRBJ1-1|TRBV18|once|TRBD1
TGTGCCAGCGCGCTCTCCGAGGACAGGGAAGCTTTCTTT
CASALSEDREAFF
>TRBJ2-5|TRBV20-1|once|-
TGCAGTGCGTTAAGGGCCTCAGGGAACGGGAGAGAGACCCAGTACTTC
CSALRASGNGRETQYF
>TRBJ2-1|TRBV7-2|-|-
TGTGCCAGCAGCCCCGGGGGTACCCCGTACAATGAGCAGTTCTTC
CASSPGGTPYNEQFF
>TRBJ2-6|TRBV7-3|few|-
TGTGCCAGCAGCTTCACGGCGGGCGGGGCCAACGTCCTGACTTTC
CASSFTAGGANVLTF
>TRBJ1-1|TRBV4-3|-|-
TGCGCCAGCAGCCATGATACAGGGCAGGGCACTGAAGCTTTCTTT
CASSHDTGQGTEAFF
>TRBJ1-2|TRBV29-1|-|-
TGCAGCGTTGAAGGGCAGCTTAACTATGGCTACACCTTC
CSVEGQLNYGYTF
>TRBJ1-6|TRBV20-1|-|-
TGCAGTGCTGGGGGGACATCGTATTCACCCCTCCACTTT
CSAGGTSYSPLHF
>TRBJ2-7|TRBV24-1|-|TRBD2
TGTGCCACCAGTGATTTGGGTAGCGGGAGAGGCAATGAGCAGTACTTC
CATSDLGSGRGNEQYF
>TRBJ2-1|TRBV12-3/TRBV12-4|-|-
TGTGCCAGCAGTCCCTCCGGGACTCAAGACTACAATGAGCAGTTCTTC
CASSPSGTQDYNEQFF
>TRBJ2-1|TRBV20-1|-|-
TGCAGTGCCGTAAGATCAACGGCGTTGTCCAATGAGCAGTTCTTC
CSAVRSTALSNEQFF
>TRBJ2-3|TRBV6-1|-|TRBD1
TGTGCCAGCAGTGGACAGGGGGGCACATTGGATACGCAGTATTTT
CASSGQGGTLDTQYF
>TRBJ2-5|TRBV7-3|-|TRBD2
TGTGCCAGCAGCTCACTAGCGGGAGGCTCCTACAATGAGCAGTACTTC
CASSSLAGGSYNEQYF
>TRBJ2-7|TRBV4-1|-|TRBD2
TGCGCCAGCAGCCAAGATAGCGGGGGATACTACGAGCAGTACTTC
CASSQDSGGYYEQYF
>TRBJ2-7|TRBV20-1|-|-
TGCAGTGCTCCGGCGGTGGCTGGGTACAATGAGCAGTACTTC
CSAPAVAGYNEQYF
>TRBJ2-7|TRBV29-1|-|-
TGCAGCGCTAATTACAATGAGCAGTACTTC
CSANYNEQYF
>TRBJ2-3|TRBV27|few|TRBD2
TGTGCCAGCAGTCCCCGGGAGGGTCGAACAGATACGCAGTATTTT
CASSPREGRTDTQYF
>TRBJ1-2|TRBV7-2|-|TRBD1
TGTGCCAGCAGCAAGGACAGGGGGGACTATGGCTACACCTTC
CASSKDRGDYGYTF
>TRBJ2-3|TRBV30|-|TRBD1
TGTGCCTGGGCAGTAGGACAGGGCCCCAGCACAGATACGCAGTATTTT
CAWAVGQGPSTDTQYF
>TRBJ2-7|TRBV20-1|-|-
TGCAGTGCTAGTGTACTAGTTGGTTACGAGCAGTACTTC
CSASVLVGYEQYF
>TRBJ2-5|TRBV29-1|-|TRBD2
TGCAGCGGAGCCAAGGGGCGGGGGGAGACCCAGTACTTC
CSGAKGRGETQYF